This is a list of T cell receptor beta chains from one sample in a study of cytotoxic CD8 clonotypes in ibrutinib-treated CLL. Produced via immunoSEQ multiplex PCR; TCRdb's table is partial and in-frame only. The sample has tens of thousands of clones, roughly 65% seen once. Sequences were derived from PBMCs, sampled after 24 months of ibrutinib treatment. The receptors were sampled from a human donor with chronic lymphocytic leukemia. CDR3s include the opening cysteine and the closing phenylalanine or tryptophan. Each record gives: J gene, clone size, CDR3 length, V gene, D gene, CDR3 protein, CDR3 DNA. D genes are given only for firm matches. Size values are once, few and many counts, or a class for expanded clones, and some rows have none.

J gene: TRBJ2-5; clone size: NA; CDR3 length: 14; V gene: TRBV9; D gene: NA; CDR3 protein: CASSTGLDRGTQYF; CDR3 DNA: TGTGCCAGCAGCACAGGGCTCGACCGGGGGACCCAGTACTTC
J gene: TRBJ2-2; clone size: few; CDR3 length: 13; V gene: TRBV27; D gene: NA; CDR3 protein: CASRQPNTGELFF; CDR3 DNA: TGTGCCAGCCGACAGCCGAACACCGGGGAGCTGTTTTTT
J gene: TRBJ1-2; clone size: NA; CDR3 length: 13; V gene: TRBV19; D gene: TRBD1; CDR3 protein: CASARQGFYGYTF; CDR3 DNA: TGTGCCAGTGCCAGACAGGGATTCTATGGCTACACCTTC
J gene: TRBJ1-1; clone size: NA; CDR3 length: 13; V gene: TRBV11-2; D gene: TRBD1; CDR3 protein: CASSSGRGQEAFF; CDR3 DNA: TGTGCCAGCAGCTCTGGCCGGGGACAGGAAGCTTTCTTT
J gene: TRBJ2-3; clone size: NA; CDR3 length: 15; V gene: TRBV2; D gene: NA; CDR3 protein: CAGTAGSSGTDTQYF; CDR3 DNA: TGTGCCGGCACGGCTGGGTCCTCTGGCACAGATACGCAGTATTTT
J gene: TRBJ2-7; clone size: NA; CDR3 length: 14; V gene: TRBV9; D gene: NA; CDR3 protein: CASSVGSGTYEQYF; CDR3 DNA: TGTGCCAGCAGCGTAGGATCCGGGACTTACGAGCAGTACTTC
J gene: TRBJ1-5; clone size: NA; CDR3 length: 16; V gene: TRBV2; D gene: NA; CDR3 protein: CASSEGQAGLGQPQHF; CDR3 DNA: TGTGCCAGCAGTGAAGGTCAGGCGGGCCTAGGGCAGCCCCAGCATTTT
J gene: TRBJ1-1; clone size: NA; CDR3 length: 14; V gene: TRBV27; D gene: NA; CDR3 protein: CASSFQRGGTEAFF; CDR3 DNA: TGTGCCAGCAGTTTCCAAAGAGGGGGCACTGAAGCTTTCTTT
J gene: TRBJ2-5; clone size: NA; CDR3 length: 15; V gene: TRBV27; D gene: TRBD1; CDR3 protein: CASSFSTGGVQTQYF; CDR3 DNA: TGTGCCAGCAGTTTTTCGACAGGGGGTGTTCAGACCCAGTACTTC
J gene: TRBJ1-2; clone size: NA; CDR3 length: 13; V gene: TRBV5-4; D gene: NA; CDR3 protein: CASSIDSTYGYTF; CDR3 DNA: TGTGCCAGCAGCATCGACAGTACCTATGGCTACACCTTC
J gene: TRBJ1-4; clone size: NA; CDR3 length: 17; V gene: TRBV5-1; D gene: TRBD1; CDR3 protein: CASTKTGTGGADEKLFF; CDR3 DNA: TGCGCCAGCACCAAGACTGGGACAGGGGGCGCCGATGAAAAACTGTTTTTT
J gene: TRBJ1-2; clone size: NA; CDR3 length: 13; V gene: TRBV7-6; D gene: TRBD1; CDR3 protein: CASSVDRVGGYTF; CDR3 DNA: TGTGCCAGCAGCGTAGACAGGGTGGGAGGCTACACCTTC
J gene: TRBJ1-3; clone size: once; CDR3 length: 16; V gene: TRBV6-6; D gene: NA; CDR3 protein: CASSYYPGRAGNTIYF; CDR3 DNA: TGTGCCAGCAGTTATTACCCAGGCAGGGCAGGAAACACCATATATTTT
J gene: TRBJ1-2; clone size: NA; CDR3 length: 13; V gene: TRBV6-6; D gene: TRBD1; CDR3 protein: CASRQGAADGYTF; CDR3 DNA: TGTGCCAGCAGACAGGGGGCGGCGGATGGCTACACCTTC
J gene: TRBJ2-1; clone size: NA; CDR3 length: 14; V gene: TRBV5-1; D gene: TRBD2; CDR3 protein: CASSDPSGGNEQFF; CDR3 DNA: TGCGCCAGCAGCGATCCTAGCGGGGGCAATGAGCAGTTCTTC
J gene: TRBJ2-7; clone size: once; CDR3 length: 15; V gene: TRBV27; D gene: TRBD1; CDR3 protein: CASSLRQGGLYEQYF; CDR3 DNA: TGTGCCAGCAGTTTACGACAGGGGGGCCTCTACGAGCAGTACTTC